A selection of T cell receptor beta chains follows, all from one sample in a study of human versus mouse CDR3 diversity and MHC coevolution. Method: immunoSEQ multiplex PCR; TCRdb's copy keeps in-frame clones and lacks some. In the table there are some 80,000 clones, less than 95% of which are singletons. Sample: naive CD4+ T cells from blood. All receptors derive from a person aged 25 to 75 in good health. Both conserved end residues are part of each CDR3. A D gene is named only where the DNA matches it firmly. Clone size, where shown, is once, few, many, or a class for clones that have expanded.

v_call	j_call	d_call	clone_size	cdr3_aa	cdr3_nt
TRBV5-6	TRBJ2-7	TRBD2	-	CASSLGAGEHPYEQYF	TGTGCCAGCAGCTTAGGGGCGGGAGAACATCCCTACGAGCAGTACTTC
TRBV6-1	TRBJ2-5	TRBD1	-	CASSQRTGTLETQYF	TGTGCCAGCAGCCAGAGGACAGGGACGTTGGAGACCCAGTACTTC
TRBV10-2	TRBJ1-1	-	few	CASSNNLNTEAFF	TGCGCCAGCAGCAACAATCTGAACACTGAAGCTTTCTTT
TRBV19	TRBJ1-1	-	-	CASSIRGPGPNSEAFF	TGTGCCAGTAGTATCAGGGGTCCGGGCCCAAACTCTGAAGCTTTCTTT
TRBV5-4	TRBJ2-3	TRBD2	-	CALTSGGAPDTQYF	TGTGCCCTAACTAGCGGGGGGGCCCCAGATACGCAGTATTTT
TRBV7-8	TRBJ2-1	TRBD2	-	CASSTGLAGGENEQFF	TGTGCCAGCAGCACGGGACTAGCGGGAGGGGAGAATGAGCAGTTCTTC
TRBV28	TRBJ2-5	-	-	CASRGETQYF	TGTGCCAGCCGGGGGGAGACCCAGTACTTC
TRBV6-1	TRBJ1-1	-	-	CASSDRSVSAFF	TGTGCCAGCAGTGACAGATCAGTTTCAGCTTTCTTT
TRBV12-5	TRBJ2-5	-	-	CASSLTGLQETQYF	TGTGCTAGTTCCCTTACGGGACTCCAAGAGACCCAGTACTTC
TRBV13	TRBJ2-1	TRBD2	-	CASSPDPTGTSRREYNEQFF	TGTGCCAGCAGCCCAGACCCGACCGGGACTAGCAGAAGGGAGTACAATGAGCAGTTCTTC
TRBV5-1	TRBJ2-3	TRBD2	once	CASSIGAGSDTQYF	TGCGCCAGCAGCATTGGAGCGGGATCAGATACGCAGTATTTT
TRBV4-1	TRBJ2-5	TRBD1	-	CASSQNRGLIETQYF	TGCGCCAGCAGCCAGAACAGGGGGCTGATTGAGACCCAGTACTTC
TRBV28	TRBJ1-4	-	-	CASSLWTGFATNEKLFF	TGTGCCAGCAGTTTATGGACAGGATTTGCAACTAATGAAAAACTGTTTTTT
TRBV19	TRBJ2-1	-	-	CASSIEATQNYNEQFF	TGTGCCAGTAGTATCGAAGCGACTCAAAATTACAATGAGCAGTTCTTC
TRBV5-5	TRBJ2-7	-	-	CASSPGHREHSYEQYF	TGTGCCAGCAGCCCGGGGCACAGGGAGCACTCCTACGAGCAGTACTTC
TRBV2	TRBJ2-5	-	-	CASVGNLVRETQYF	TGTGCCAGCGTAGGAAACCTCGTGAGGGAGACCCAGTACTTC
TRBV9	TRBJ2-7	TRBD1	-	CASSAYGTGTYEQYF	TGTGCCAGCAGCGCGTACGGGACAGGGACCTACGAGCAGTACTTC
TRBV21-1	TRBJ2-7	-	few	CASSKDHLKPTYEQYF	TGTGCCAGCAGCAAAGACCACCTAAAGCCTACCTACGAGCAGTACTTC
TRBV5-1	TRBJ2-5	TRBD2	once	CASSFSAGEETQYF	TGCGCCAGCAGCTTTTCGGCGGGAGAGGAGACCCAGTACTTC
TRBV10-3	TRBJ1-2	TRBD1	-	CAISVGQGQGYTF	TGTGCCATCAGTGTCGGACAGGGTCAAGGCTACACCTTC
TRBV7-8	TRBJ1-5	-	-	CASSLALGEGPQHF	TGTGCCAGCAGCTTAGCCCTGGGGGAGGGACCCCAGCATTTT
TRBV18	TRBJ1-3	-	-	CASSPPAGNTIYF	TGTGCCAGCTCACCACCCGCTGGAAACACCATATATTTT
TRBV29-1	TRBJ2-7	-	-	CSVEGGGPPYYEQYF	TGCAGCGTTGAAGGTGGGGGCCCCCCCTACTACGAGCAGTACTTC
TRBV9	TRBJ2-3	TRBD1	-	CASSVDRGPTDTQYF	TGTGCCAGCAGCGTAGACAGGGGGCCTACAGATACGCAGTATTTT
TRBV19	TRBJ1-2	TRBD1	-	CASREDRVGYGYTF	TGTGCCAGTAGAGAGGACAGGGTCGGCTATGGCTACACCTTC
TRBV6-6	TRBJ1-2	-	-	CASSYDRIYGYTF	TGTGCCAGCAGTTACGACAGAATCTATGGCTACACCTTC
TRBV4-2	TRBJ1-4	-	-	CASSQRKMGAGVSEKLFF	TGTGCCAGCAGCCAAAGGAAGATGGGGGCCGGAGTGAGTGAAAAACTGTTTTTT
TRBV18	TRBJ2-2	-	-	CASSPLANTGELFF	TGTGCCAGCTCTCCTCTAGCGAACACCGGGGAGCTGTTTTTT
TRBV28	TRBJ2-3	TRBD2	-	CASSSPQLAGGADTQYF	TGTGCCAGCAGTTCACCCCAACTAGCGGGGGGGGCAGATACGCAGTATTTT
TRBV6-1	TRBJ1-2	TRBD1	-	CASSETGVYGYTF	TGTGCCAGCAGTGAGACAGGGGTTTATGGCTACACCTTC
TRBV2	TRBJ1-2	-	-	CASSPDSSVYGYTF	TGTGCCAGCAGTCCCGACAGCTCCGTCTATGGCTACACCTTC
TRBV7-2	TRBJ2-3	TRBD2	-	CASSRGGGDTQYF	TGTGCCAGCAGTAGGGGCGGGGGGGATACGCAGTATTTT
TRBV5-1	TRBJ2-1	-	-	CASSLLTSSYNEQFF	TGCGCCAGCAGCTTGCTAACTAGCTCCTACAATGAGCAGTTCTTC
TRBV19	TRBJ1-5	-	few	CASRGLSNQPQHF	TGTGCCAGTCGCGGTTTAAGCAATCAGCCCCAGCATTTT
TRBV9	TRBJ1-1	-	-	CASSASHLILVNTEAFF	TGTGCCAGCAGCGCTAGTCACCTGATACTGGTGAACACTGAAGCTTTCTTT
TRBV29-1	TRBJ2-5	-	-	CSVDGAVQETQYF	TGCAGCGTTGATGGAGCGGTGCAAGAGACCCAGTACTTC
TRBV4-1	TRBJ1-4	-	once	CASSQPGLLIGANEKLFF	TGCGCCAGCAGCCAACCGGGACTCCTCATAGGCGCGAATGAAAAACTGTTTTTT
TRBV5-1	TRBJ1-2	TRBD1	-	CASSPGAGQGAGGYTF	TGCGCCAGCAGCCCCGGAGCGGGACAGGGGGCGGGTGGCTACACCTTC
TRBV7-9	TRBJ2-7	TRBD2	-	CASSLELAGVREQYF	TGTGCCAGCAGCTTAGAACTAGCGGGAGTGAGGGAGCAGTACTTC
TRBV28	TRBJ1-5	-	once	CASTWTGGQPQHF	TGTGCCAGCACCTGGACGGGCGGGCAGCCCCAGCATTTT
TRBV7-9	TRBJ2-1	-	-	CASSLKSSVDEQFF	TGTGCCAGCAGCCTAAAATCTAGCGTGGATGAGCAGTTCTTC
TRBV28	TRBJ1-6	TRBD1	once	CASRSGTGFSSYNSPLHF	TGTGCCAGCAGATCCGGGACAGGGTTTTCCTCCTATAATTCACCCCTCCACTTT
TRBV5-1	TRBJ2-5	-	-	CASSLEIGPQETQYF	TGCGCCAGCAGCTTGGAGATCGGTCCCCAAGAGACCCAGTACTTC
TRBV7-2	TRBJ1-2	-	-	CASSIRQTTLWGYTF	TGTGCCAGCAGCATCCGACAGACCACCCTCTGGGGCTACACCTTC
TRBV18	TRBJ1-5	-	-	CASSPQGNQPQHF	TGTGCCAGCTCACCCCAGGGGAATCAGCCCCAGCATTTT
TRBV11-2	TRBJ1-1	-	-	CASSSTGLNTEAFF	TGTGCCAGCAGCTCCACAGGGCTGAACACTGAAGCTTTCTTT
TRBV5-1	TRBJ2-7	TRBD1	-	CASSLGGTGAYEQYF	TGCGCCAGCAGCTTGGGGGGGACAGGGGCCTACGAGCAGTACTTC
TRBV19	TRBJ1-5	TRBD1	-	CASSQQGPSNQPQHF	TGTGCCAGTAGCCAACAGGGGCCTAGCAATCAGCCCCAGCATTTT
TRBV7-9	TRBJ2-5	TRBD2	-	CASSLMKAGSETQYF	TGTGCCAGCAGCTTAATGAAAGCGGGATCGGAGACCCAGTACTTC
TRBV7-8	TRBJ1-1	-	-	CASSLSRVGGARTEAFF	TGTGCCAGCAGCTTAAGTAGGGTTGGGGGGGCCAGGACTGAAGCTTTCTTT
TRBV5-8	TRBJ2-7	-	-	CASSFMTGGHYEQYF	TGTGCCAGCAGCTTTATGACAGGCGGGCACTACGAGCAGTACTTC
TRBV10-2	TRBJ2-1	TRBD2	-	CASSESGGRGNEQFF	TGCGCCAGCAGTGAGTCTGGCGGGAGGGGAAATGAGCAGTTCTTC
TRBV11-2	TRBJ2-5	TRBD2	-	CASSPRLAGGKEQYF	TGTGCCAGCAGCCCTCGACTAGCGGGGGGTAAAGAGCAGTACTTC
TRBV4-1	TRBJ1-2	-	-	CASSQFAAGFSPNSYTF	TGCGCCAGCAGCCAATTTGCGGCAGGGTTTTCCCCTAATAGCTACACCTTC